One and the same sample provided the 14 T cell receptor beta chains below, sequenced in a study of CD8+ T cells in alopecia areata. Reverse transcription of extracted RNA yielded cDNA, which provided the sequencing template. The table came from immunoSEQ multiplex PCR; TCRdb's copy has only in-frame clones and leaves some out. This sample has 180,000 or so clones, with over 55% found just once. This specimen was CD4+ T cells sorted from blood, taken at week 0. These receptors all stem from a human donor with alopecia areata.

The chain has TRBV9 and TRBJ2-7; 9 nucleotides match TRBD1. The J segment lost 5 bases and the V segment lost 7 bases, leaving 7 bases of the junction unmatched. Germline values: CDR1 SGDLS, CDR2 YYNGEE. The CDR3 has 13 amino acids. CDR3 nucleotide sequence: TGTGCCAGCTCCTACAGGGGGCAAGACGAGCAGTACTTC. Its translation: CASSYRGQDEQYF.

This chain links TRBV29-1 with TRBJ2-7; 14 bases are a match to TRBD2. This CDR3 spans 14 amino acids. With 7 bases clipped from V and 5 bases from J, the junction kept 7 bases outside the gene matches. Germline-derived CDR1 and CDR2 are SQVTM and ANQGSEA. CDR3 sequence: CSAAGLAGVNEQYF. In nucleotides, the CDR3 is TGCAGCGCCGCGGGACTAGCGGGGGTTAACGAGCAGTACTTC.

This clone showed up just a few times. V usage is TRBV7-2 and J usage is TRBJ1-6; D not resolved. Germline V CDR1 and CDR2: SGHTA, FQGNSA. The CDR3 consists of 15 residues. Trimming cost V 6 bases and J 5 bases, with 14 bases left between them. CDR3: CASSYLNGNNSPLHF. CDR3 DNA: TGTGCCAGCAGTTACCTTAACGGAAATAATTCACCCCTCCACTTT.

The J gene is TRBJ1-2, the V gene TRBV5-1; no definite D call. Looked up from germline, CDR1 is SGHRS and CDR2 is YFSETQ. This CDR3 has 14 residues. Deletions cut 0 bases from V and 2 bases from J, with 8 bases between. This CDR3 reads CASSLDSRNYGYTF. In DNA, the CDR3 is TGCGCCAGCAGCTTGGACAGCCGCAACTATGGCTACACCTTC.

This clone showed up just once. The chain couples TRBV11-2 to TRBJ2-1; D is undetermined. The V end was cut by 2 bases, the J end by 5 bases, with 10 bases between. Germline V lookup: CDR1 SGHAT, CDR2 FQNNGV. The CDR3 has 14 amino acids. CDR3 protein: CASSLLYGHNEQFF. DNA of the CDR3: TGTGCCAGCAGCTTATTATACGGGCACAATGAGCAGTTCTTC.

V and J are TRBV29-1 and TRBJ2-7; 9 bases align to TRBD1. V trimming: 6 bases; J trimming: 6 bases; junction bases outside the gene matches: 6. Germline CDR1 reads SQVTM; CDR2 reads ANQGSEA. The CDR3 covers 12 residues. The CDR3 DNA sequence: TGCAGCGTCGGGACAGGGTCCCCCGAGCAGTACTTC. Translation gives CSVGTGSPEQYF.

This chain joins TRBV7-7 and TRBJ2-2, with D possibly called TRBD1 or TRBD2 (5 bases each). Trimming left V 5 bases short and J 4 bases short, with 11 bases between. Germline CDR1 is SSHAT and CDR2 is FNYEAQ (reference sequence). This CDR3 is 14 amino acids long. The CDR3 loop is CASSRDGRTGELFF. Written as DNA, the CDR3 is TGTGCCAGCAGCAGGGACGGACGCACCGGGGAGCTGTTTTTT.

CDR3 in DNA: TGTGCCAGCAGTTTATGGGACAACACTGAAGCTTTCTTT. Its translation is CASSLWDNTEAFF. The V gene is TRBV27, the J gene TRBJ1-1; D is possibly TRBD1 (5 bases). Trimming took off 1 base at V and 2 bases at J, with 5 bases between the two ends. This CDR3 region has 13 residues. From germline, CDR1 is MNHEY and CDR2 SMNVEV (reference sequence).

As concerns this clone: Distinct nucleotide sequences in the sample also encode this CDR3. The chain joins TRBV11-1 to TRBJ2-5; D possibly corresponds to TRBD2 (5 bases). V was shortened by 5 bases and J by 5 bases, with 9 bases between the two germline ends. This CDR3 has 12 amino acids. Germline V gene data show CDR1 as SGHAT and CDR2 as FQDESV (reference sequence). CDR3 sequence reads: CASSPRGETQYF. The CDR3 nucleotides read TGTGCCAGCAGCCCTCGCGGGGAGACCCAGTACTTC.

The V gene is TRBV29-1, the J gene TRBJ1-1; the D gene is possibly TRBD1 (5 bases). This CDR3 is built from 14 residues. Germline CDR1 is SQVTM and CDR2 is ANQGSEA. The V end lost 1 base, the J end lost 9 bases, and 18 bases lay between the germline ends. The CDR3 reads CSVEALSPDMQAFF. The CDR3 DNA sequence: TGCAGCGTTGAAGCTCTGAGTCCGGACATGCAAGCTTTCTTT.

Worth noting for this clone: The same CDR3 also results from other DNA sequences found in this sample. CDR3 in amino acids: CASSLEGDSNQPQHF. The CDR3 DNA reads TGCGCCAGCAGCTTGGAGGGGGATAGCAATCAGCCCCAGCATTTT. The chain carries TRBV5-1 and TRBJ1-5; TRBD1 might be the D (6 bases). Germline V gives CDR1 SGHRS, CDR2 YFSETQ. Trimming stripped 0 bases from V and 0 bases from J, with 7 bases between. CDR3 size: 15 residues.

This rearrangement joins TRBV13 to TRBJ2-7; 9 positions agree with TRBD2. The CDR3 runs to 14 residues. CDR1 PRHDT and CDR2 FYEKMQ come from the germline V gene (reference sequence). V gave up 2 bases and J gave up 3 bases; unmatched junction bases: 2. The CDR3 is CASSLSGGRYEQYF. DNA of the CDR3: TGTGCCAGCAGCTTAAGCGGGGGGCGCTACGAGCAGTACTTC.

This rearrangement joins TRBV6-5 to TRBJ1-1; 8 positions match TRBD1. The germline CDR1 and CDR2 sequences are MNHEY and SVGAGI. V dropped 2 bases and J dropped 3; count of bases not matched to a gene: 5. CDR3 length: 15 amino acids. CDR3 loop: CASSYDRGRDTEAFF. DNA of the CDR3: TGTGCCAGCAGTTACGACAGGGGAAGGGACACTGAAGCTTTCTTT.

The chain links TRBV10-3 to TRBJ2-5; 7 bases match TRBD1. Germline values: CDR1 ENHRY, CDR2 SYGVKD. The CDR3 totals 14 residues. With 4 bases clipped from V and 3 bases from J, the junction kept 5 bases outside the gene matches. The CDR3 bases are TGTGCCATCAGTGGGGACAGCCTAAAAGAGACCCAGTACTTC. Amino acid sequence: CAISGDSLKETQYF.